This is a list of T cell receptor beta chains from one sample in a study of graft-versus-host responses after intestinal transplantation. Their target antigens are unknown. The assay was immunoSEQ multiplex PCR, and TCRdb's table has in-frame clones only and misses some. Of more than 100,000 clones detected, 93% appear once; the ten largest clones hold roughly 1.2%. Sequencing was performed on unstimulated CD8+ T cells sorted from spleen or lymph node cells, taken before intestinal transplant. The source is a human donor who received an intestinal transplant. Each CDR3 is given with its conserved first and last residue. D genes are given only for firm matches. Clone size is given for some rows only: seen once, a few or many times, or a class if the clone is expanded.

>TRBV9|TRBD1|.|TRBJ2-3
CASSVGTGGTDTQYF
TGTGCCAGCAGCGTAGGGACAGGGGGCACAGATACGCAGTATTTT
>TRBV4-2|.|.|TRBJ1-2
CASSQGGGYGYTF
TGTGCCAGCAGCCAAGGAGGGGGCTATGGCTACACCTTC
>TRBV10-3|TRBD1|.|TRBJ1-2
CASSTGARNHGYTF
TGTGCCAGCTCGACAGGGGCCAGAAATCATGGCTACACCTTC
>TRBV6-5|.|few|TRBJ1-1
CASTFTEAFF
TGTGCCAGCACTTTCACTGAAGCTTTCTTT
>TRBV15|.|.|TRBJ1-1
CATSRMNTEAFF
TGTGCCACCAGCCGGATGAACACTGAAGCTTTCTTT
>TRBV2|.|.|TRBJ2-7
CASRGGGTSTYEQYF
TGTGCCAGCAGGGGGGGAGGGACATCGACCTACGAGCAGTACTTC
>TRBV11-3|TRBD1|.|TRBJ1-1
CASSLREGAMNTEAFF
TGTGCCAGCAGCTTACGTGAGGGGGCCATGAACACTGAAGCTTTCTTT
>TRBV27|.|.|TRBJ2-2
CASSLYPLGGSDTGELFF
TGTGCCAGCAGTTTGTATCCTTTAGGGGGGTCGGACACCGGGGAGCTGTTTTTT
>TRBV6-1|.|few|TRBJ1-3
CASRKEANTIYF
TGTGCCAGCCGTAAGGAGGCAAACACCATATATTTT
>TRBV6-5|.|.|TRBJ2-6
CASSYVGAGANVLTF
TGTGCCAGCAGTTACGTGGGGGCTGGGGCCAACGTCCTGACTTTC
>TRBV5-1|.|.|TRBJ1-3
CASSLAQSGNTIYF
TGCGCCAGCAGCTTGGCACAGTCTGGAAACACCATATATTTT
>TRBV30|.|once|TRBJ1-3
CAWRVGGNSGNTIYF
TGTGCCTGGAGAGTGGGGGGGAACTCTGGAAACACCATATATTTT
>TRBV11-2|.|.|TRBJ2-7
CASSFAGRGEVVDEQYF
TGTGCCAGCAGCTTTGCGGGACGGGGTGAAGTCGTGGACGAGCAGTACTTC
>TRBV4-1|.|.|TRBJ2-7
CASSPESGAYEQYF
TGCGCCAGCAGCCCCGAGTCAGGGGCGTACGAGCAGTACTTC
>TRBV4-1|TRBD2|.|TRBJ2-5
CASSQDGPEGLEQETQYF
TGCGCCAGCAGCCAAGATGGTCCCGAGGGACTAGAACAAGAGACCCAGTACTTC
>TRBV2|.|.|TRBJ2-5
CASSESPGPQETQYF
TGTGCCAGCAGTGAGTCCCCGGGGCCTCAAGAGACCCAGTACTTC
>TRBV27|.|.|TRBJ2-1
CASSQGPYNEQFF
TGTGCCAGCAGTCAAGGTCCCTACAATGAGCAGTTCTTC
>TRBV25-1|.|.|TRBJ1-1
CASSDPTEAFF
TGTGCCAGCAGTGATCCCACTGAAGCTTTCTTT
>TRBV6-1|.|.|TRBJ2-5
CASSEEVGVKETQYF
TGTGCCAGCAGTGAAGAAGTCGGGGTTAAAGAGACCCAGTACTTC
>TRBV5-6|.|.|TRBJ2-7
CASSAEQGSYEQYF
TGTGCCAGCAGCGCGGAACAGGGTTCCTACGAGCAGTACTTC
>TRBV2|.|.|TRBJ1-1
CASSPGSRVTEAFF
TGTGCCAGCAGCCCAGGCTCCAGGGTCACTGAAGCTTTCTTT
>TRBV4-1|.|.|TRBJ2-7
CASSQVPGVDEQYF
TGCGCCAGCAGCCAAGTGCCGGGGGTCGACGAGCAGTACTTC
>TRBV9|TRBD1|once|TRBJ1-2
CASSAGQGHGYTF
TGTGCCAGCAGCGCGGGACAGGGTCATGGCTACACCTTC
>TRBV7-6|.|.|TRBJ2-3
CASSQGGDTQYF
TGTGCCAGCAGCCAGGGGGGAGATACGCAGTATTTT
>TRBV30|.|.|TRBJ1-6
CAWRGFGGNSPLHF
TGTGCCTGGAGGGGCTTTGGGGGTAATTCACCCCTCCACTTT
>TRBV27|.|.|TRBJ1-1
CASSYLGSRNTEAFF
TGTGCCAGCAGTTATTTGGGCAGCCGGAACACTGAAGCTTTCTTT
>TRBV19|.|few|TRBJ1-2
CASSTSHGYTF
TGTGCCAGTAGTACCAGCCATGGCTACACCTTC
>TRBV10-1|TRBD2|.|TRBJ2-3
CASSESLLLASDTQYF
TGCGCCAGCAGTGAGTCGCTTTTACTAGCGTCGGATACGCAGTATTTT
>TRBV7-2|.|.|TRBJ1-5
CASSFWGDQPQHF
TGTGCCAGCAGCTTCTGGGGGGACCAGCCCCAGCATTTT
>TRBV7-9|.|.|TRBJ2-5
CASSLGSQETQYF
TGTGCCAGCAGCTTAGGGAGTCAAGAGACCCAGTACTTC